This TCR beta chain comes out of a study of identical twins. Overall study findings and caveats: Within monozygotic twins, out-of-frame TCR alpha sharing was underestimated by the models. Clonotypes of the beta chain that were abundant in cord blood carried fewer insertions (memory repertoires showed none).

This CDR3 contains 14 residues. With 9 bases clipped from V and 2 bases from J, the junction kept 3 bases outside the gene matches. CDR1 and CDR2 from the germline V gene are LGHNA and YNFKEQ. This clonotype has more than one count but fewer than ten. Its antigen is currently unknown. MiXCR was run by TCRdb on the 5' RACE reads, yielding one entry per CDR3 protein. The data contain 700,000 or so distinct CDR3 sequences, 8% to 9% of them singletons. These data were likewise used in another study, on yellow fever vaccine responses in identical twins.

Sequenced input: PBMCs. The J gene is TRBJ2-1, the V gene TRBV4-2; TRBD2 agrees at 11 bases. This receptor was identified in a woman aged 18-29 years in good health. CDR3 sequence reads: CASASGRTYNEQFF. DNA of the CDR3: TGTGCCAGTGCTAGCGGGAGGACCTACAATGAGCAGTTCTTC.